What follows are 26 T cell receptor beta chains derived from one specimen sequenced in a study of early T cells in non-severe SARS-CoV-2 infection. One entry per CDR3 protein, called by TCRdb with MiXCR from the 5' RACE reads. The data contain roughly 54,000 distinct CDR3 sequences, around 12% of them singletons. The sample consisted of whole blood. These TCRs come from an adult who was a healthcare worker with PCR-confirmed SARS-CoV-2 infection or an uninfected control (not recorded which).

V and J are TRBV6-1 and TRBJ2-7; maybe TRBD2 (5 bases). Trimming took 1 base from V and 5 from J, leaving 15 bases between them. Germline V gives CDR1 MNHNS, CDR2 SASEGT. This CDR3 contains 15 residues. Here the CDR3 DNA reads TGTGCCAGCAGTGAAGATTCGGGGTCTAAGGACGAGCAGTACTTC. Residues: CASSEDSGSKDEQYF.

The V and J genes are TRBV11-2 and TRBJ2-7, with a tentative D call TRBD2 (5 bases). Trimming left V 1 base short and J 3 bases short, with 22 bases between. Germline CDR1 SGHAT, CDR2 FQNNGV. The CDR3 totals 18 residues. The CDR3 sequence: CASSLGVGVTLARYEQYF. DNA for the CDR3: TGTGCCAGCAGCTTAGGGGTGGGAGTAACTTTAGCCCGCTACGAGCAGTACTTC.

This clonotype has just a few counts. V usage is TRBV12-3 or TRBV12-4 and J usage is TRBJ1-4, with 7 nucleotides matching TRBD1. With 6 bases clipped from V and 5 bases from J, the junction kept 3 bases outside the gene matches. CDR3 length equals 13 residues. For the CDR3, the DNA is TGTGCCAGCAGCGGGACAGCGAATGAAAAACTGTTTTTT. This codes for CASSGTANEKLFF.

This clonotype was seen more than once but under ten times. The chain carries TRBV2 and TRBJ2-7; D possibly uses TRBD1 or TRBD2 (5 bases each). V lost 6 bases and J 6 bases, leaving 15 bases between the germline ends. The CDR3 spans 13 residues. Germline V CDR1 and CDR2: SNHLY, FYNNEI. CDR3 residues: CASSAVGVGEQYF. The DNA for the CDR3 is TGTGCCAGCAGCGCTGTGGGGGTGGGCGAGCAGTACTTC. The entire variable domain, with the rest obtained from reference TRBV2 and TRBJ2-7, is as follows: EPEVTQTPSHQVTQMGQEVILRCVPISNHLYFYWYRQILGQKVEFLVSFYNNEISEKSEIFDDQFSVERPDGSNFTLKIRSTKLEDSAMYFCASSAVGVGEQYFGPGTRLTVT.

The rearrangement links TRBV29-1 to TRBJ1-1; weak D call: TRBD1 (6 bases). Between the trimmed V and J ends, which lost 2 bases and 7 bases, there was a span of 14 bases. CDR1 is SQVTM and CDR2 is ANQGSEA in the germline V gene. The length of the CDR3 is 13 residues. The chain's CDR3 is CSVESTGAFEAFF. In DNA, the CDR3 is TGCAGCGTTGAATCGACAGGAGCCTTTGAAGCTTTCTTT.

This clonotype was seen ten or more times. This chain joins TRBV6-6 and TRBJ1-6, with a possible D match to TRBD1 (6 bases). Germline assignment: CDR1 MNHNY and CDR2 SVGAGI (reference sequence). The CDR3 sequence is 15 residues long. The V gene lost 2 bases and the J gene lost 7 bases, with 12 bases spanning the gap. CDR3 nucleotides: TGTGCCAGCAGTTACCGGCAGGGGTCCAATTCACCCCTCCACTTT. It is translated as CASSYRQGSNSPLHF.

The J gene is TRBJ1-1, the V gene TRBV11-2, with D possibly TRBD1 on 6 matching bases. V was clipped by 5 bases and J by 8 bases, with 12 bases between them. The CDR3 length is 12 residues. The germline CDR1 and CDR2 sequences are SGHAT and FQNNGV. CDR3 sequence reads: CASSPTGYEAFF. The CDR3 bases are TGTGCCAGCAGCCCGACAGGTTACGAAGCTTTCTTT.

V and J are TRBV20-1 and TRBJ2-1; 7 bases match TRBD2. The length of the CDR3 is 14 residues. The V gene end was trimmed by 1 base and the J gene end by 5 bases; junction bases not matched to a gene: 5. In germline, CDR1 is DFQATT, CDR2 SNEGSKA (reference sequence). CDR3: CSARGGRGNNEQFF. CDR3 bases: TGCAGTGCTAGAGGCGGGAGAGGGAACAATGAGCAGTTCTTC.

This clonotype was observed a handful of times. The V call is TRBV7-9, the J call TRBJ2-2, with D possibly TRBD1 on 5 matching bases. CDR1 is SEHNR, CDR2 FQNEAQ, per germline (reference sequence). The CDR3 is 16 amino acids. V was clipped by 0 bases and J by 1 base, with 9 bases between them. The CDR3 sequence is CASSLAGGQNTGELFF. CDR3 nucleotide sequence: TGTGCCAGCAGCTTAGCCGGCGGACAGAACACCGGGGAGCTGTTTTTT.

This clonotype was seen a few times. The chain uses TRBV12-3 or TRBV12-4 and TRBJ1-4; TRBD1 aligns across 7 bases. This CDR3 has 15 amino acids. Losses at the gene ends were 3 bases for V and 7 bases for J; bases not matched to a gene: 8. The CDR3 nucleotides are TGTGCCAGCAGTTTCCGACAGGGAATCAGTGAAAAACTGTTTTTT. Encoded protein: CASSFRQGISEKLFF.

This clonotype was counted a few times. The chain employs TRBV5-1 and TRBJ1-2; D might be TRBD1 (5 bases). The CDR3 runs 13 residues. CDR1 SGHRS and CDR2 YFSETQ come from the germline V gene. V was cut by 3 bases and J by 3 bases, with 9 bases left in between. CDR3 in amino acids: CASSSGGDYGYTF. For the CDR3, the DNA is TGCGCCAGCAGCTCCGGAGGGGACTATGGCTACACCTTC.

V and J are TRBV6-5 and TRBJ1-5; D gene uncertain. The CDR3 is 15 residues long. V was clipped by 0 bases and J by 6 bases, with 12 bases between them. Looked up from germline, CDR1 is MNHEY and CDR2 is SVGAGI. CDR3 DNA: TGTGCCAGCAGTTACTCGAGCCTCAGTGGTCAGCCCCAGCATTTT. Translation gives CASSYSSLSGQPQHF.

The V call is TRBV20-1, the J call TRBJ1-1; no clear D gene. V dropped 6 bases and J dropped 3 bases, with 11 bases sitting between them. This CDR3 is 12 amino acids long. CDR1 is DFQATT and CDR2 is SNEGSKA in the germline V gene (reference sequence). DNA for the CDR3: TGCAGTGCCACCGGTGGGCACACTGAAGCTTTCTTT. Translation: CSATGGHTEAFF.

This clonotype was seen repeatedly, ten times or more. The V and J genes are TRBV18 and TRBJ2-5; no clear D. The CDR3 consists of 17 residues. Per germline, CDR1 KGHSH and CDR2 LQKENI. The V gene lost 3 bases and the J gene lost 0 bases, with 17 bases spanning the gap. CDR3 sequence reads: CASSPGSTFTYQETQYF. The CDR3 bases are TGTGCCAGCTCACCGGGAAGCACTTTTACGTACCAAGAGACCCAGTACTTC.

CDR3 protein: CATEWTSGGEYEQFF. The CDR3 DNA reads TGTGCCACAGAATGGACTAGCGGGGGGGAGTATGAGCAGTTCTTC. The rearrangement joins TRBV6-1 to TRBJ2-1, with 15 nucleotides matching TRBD2. V was clipped by 10 bases and J by 8 bases; unmatched bases: 9. The CDR3 has 15 residues. The germline V gene has CDR1 MNHNS and CDR2 SASEGT.

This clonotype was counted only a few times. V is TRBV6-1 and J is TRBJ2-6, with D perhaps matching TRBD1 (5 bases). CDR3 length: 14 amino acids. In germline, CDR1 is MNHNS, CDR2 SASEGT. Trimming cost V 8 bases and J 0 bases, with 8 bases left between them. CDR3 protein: CASGDSSGANVLTF. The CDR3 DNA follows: TGTGCCAGCGGAGACAGCTCTGGGGCCAACGTCCTGACTTTC.

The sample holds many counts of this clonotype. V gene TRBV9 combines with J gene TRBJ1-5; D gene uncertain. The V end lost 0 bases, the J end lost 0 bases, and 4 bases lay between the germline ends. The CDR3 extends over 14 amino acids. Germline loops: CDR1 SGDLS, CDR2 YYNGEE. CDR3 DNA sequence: TGTGCCAGCAGCGTAGACGCTAGCAATCAGCCCCAGCATTTT. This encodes CASSVDASNQPQHF. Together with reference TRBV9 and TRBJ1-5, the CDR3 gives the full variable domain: DSGVTQTPKHLITATGQRVTLRCSPRSGDLSVYWYQQSLDQGLQFLIQYYNGEERAKGNILERFSAQQFPDLHSELNLSSLELGDSALYFCASSVDASNQPQHFGDGTRLSIL.

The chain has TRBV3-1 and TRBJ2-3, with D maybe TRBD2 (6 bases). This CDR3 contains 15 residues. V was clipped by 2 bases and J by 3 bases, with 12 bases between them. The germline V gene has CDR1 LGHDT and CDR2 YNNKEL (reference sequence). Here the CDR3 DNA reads TGTGCCAGCAGCCAACAGGGCGGGGAGACAGATACGCAGTATTTT. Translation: CASSQQGGETDTQYF.

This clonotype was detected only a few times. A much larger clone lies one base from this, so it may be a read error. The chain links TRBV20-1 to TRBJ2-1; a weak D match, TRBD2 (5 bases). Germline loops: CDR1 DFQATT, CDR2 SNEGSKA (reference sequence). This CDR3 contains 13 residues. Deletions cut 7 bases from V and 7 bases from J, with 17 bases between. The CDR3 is CSVVRQLGNEQFF. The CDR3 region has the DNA TGCAGTGTGGTACGCCAACTAGGTAATGAGCAGTTCTTC.

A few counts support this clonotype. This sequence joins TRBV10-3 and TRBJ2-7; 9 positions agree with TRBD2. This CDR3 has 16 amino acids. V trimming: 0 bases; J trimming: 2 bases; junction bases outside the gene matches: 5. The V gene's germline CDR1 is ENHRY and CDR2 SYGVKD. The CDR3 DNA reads TGTGCCATCAGTGAGTCGAAAGGCGGGGGGGCCTACGAGCAGTACTTC. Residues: CAISESKGGGAYEQYF.

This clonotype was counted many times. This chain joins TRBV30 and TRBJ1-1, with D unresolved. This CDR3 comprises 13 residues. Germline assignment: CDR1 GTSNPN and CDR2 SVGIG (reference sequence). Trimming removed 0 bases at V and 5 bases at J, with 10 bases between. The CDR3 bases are TGTGCCTGGAGTGTATCCGTGTCGACTGAAGCTTTCTTT. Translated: CAWSVSVSTEAFF.

The chain's CDR3 is CASIRGGAGFGYTF. CDR3 bases: TGTGCCAGCATTAGAGGGGGCGCCGGCTTTGGCTACACCTTC. The chain recombines TRBV2 with TRBJ1-2, with TRBD1 matching 7 bases. CDR1 and CDR2 from the germline V gene are SNHLY and FYNNEI. The V segment lost 7 bases and the J segment 7 bases; nucleotides outside the gene matches: 12. The length of the CDR3 is 14 residues. Variable domain in full (rest from reference TRBV2 and TRBJ1-2): EPEVTQTPSHQVTQMGQEVILRCVPISNHLYFYWYRQILGQKVEFLVSFYNNEISEKSEIFDDQFSVERPDGSNFTLKIRSTKLEDSAMYFCASIRGGAGFGYTFGSGTRLTVV.

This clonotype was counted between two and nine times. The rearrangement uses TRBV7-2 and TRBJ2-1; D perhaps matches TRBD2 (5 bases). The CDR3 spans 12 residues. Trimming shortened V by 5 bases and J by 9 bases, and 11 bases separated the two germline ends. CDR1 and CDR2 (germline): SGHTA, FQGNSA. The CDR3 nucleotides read TGTGCCAGCAGCCCACTAGTTGTTGAGCAGTTCTTC. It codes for CASSPLVVEQFF.

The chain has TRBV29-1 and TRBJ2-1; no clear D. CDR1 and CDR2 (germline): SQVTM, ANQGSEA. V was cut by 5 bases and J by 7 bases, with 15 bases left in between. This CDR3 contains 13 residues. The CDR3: CSVRVSTTNEQFF. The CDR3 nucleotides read TGCAGCGTTAGGGTTAGCACCACTAATGAGCAGTTCTTC.

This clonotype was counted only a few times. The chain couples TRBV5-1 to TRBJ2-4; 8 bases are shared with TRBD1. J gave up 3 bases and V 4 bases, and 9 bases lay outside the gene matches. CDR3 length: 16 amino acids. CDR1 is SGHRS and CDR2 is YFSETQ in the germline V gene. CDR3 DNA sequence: TGCGCCAGCAGCGTCCGGGGACAGGATGACAAAAACATTCAGTACTTC. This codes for CASSVRGQDDKNIQYF.

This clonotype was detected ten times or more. The CDR3 nucleotides are TGCGCCAGCAGCTTGGGGGCTCTGGGTCCCACAGATACGCAGTATTTT. It specifies CASSLGALGPTDTQYF. The rearrangement links TRBV5-1 to TRBJ2-3; unclear D gene. Germline assignment: CDR1 SGHRS and CDR2 YFSETQ. This CDR3 spans 16 amino acids. V was cut by 0 bases and J by 2 bases, with 13 bases left in between.